The 10 T cell receptor beta chains listed next were all sequenced from one sample in a study of graft-versus-host responses after intestinal transplantation. Graft samples were processed, releasing intraepithelial and lamina propria lymphocytes. The protocol was immunoSEQ multiplex PCR, while the TCRdb copy is restricted to in-frame clones and leaves out a portion. The table has about 9,800 clones, under 85% seen once. Here the sequenced sample was ileum tissue, taken approximately 530 days after intestinal transplant. These receptors all come from a human patient who received an intestinal transplant, so some T cells may come from the graft donor.

This chain connects TRBV6-5 to TRBJ2-5; D may correspond to TRBD1 or TRBD2 (5 bases each). Gene TRBJ2-7 matches the end of the DNA better, so the J call may be wrong. The CDR3 contains 12 residues. Germline CDR1 MNHEY, CDR2 SVGAGI. CDR3 sequence: CASSYLGDEQYF. The CDR3 coding sequence is TGTGCCAGCAGTTATCTGGGGGACGAGCAGTACTTC.

V gene TRBV10-1 combines with J gene TRBJ1-1; D uncertain. This CDR3 is 15 amino acids long. Germline CDR1 reads WNHNN; CDR2 reads SYGVQD (reference sequence). V lost 0 bases and J 1 base, leaving 9 bases between the germline ends. This CDR3 is CASSESTRGNTEAFF. Here the CDR3 DNA reads TGCGCCAGCAGTGAGTCGACGAGAGGGAACACTGAAGCTTTCTTT.

This chain links TRBV7-9 with TRBJ2-1; the match to TRBD2 covers 7 bases. Germline CDR1 reads SEHNR; CDR2 reads FQNEAQ (reference sequence). J was trimmed by 5 bases and V by 0 bases; bases with no gene match: 4. The CDR3 runs to 15 residues. The CDR3: CASSLAGGPNNEQFF. The CDR3 nucleotides are TGTGCCAGCAGCTTAGCGGGAGGGCCGAACAATGAGCAGTTCTTC.

This chain connects TRBV7-7 to TRBJ2-1; 12 positions agree with TRBD2. Per the germline V gene, CDR1 is SSHAT and CDR2 is FNYEAQ (reference sequence). V lost 3 bases and J lost 3; bases outside the gene matches: 3. The CDR3 sequence is 16 residues long. The CDR3 DNA follows: TGTGCCAGCAGCTTCCGACTAGCGGGGGACTACAATGAGCAGTTCTTC. As protein: CASSFRLAGDYNEQFF.

This chain uses TRBV30 with TRBJ2-2; TRBD1 might be the D (5 bases). The CDR3 runs to 12 residues. Germline V gives CDR1 GTSNPN, CDR2 SVGIG (reference sequence). Trimming took off 2 bases at V and 11 bases at J, with 12 bases between the two ends. Here the CDR3 DNA reads TGTGCCTGGAGTTCAGGGCCAGGCGAGCTGTTTTTT. This gives the protein CAWSSGPGELFF.

V gene TRBV5-1 combines with J gene TRBJ2-3, with TRBD2 matching 9 bases. The V gene's germline CDR1 is SGHRS and CDR2 YFSETQ. The length of the CDR3 is 14 residues. Losses at the gene ends were 7 bases for V and 0 bases for J; bases not matched to a gene: 3. The CDR3 spells CASHTSGSTDTQYF. The DNA for the CDR3 is TGCGCCAGCCACACTAGCGGGAGCACAGATACGCAGTATTTT.

As for this clone: This specimen includes other DNA sequences encoding the same CDR3. The chain has TRBV5-1 and TRBJ2-1; 8 bases are shared with TRBD1. Germline CDR1 and CDR2: SGHRS and YFSETQ. The J segment lost 5 bases and the V segment lost 2 bases, leaving 9 bases of the junction unmatched. The CDR3 is made up of 16 amino acids. The CDR3 here is CASSFKTGTGHNEQFF. The CDR3 bases are TGCGCCAGCAGCTTTAAGACCGGGACAGGTCACAATGAGCAGTTCTTC.

V is TRBV7-9 and J is TRBJ2-2, with D perhaps matching TRBD2 (6 bases). V dropped 8 bases and J dropped 7 bases, with 17 bases sitting between them. CDR1 and CDR2 (germline): SEHNR, FQNEAQ (reference sequence). This CDR3 contains 14 residues. CDR3 coding DNA: TGTGCCAGCGGATCGGGGGAGCATGGCGGGGAGCTGTTTTTT. It yields the protein CASGSGEHGGELFF.

V and J are TRBV6-8 and TRBJ1-1; D gene ambiguous. The germline V gene has CDR1 MNHGY and CDR2 SAAAGT. Trimming stripped 0 bases from V and 5 bases from J, with 19 bases between. The CDR3 consists of 17 residues. In nucleotides, the CDR3 is TGTGCCAGCAGTTACTCGACCCGGTTCCTGGTGTTGACTGAAGCTTTCTTT. This codes for CASSYSTRFLVLTEAFF.

In this sample, this clone turned up once. This rearrangement joins TRBV29-1 to TRBJ1-1, with TRBD1 identical over 8 bases. The CDR3 length is 10 residues. Germline CDR1 SQVTM, CDR2 ANQGSEA. With V trimmed by 4 bases and J by 11 bases, 3 bases remained unmatched. CDR3 nucleotide sequence: TGCAGCGTTGTGGGGGACAGGGCTTTCTTT. Its translation: CSVVGDRAFF.